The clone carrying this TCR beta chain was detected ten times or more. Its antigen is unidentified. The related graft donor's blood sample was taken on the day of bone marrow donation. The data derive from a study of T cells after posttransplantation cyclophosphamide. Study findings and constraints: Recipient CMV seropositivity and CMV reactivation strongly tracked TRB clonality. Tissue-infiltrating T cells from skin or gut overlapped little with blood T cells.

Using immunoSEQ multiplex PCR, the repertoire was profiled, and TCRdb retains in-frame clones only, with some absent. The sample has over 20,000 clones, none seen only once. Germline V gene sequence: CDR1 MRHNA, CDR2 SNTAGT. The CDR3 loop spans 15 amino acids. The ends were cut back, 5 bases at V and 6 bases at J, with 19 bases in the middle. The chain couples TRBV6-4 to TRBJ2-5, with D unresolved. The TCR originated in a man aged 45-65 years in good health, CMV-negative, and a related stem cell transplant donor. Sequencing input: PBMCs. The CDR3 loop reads CASSPSFRKQQTQYF. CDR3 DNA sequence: TGTGCCAGCAGTCCCAGTTTCAGGAAGCAACAGACCCAGTACTTC.